Following are 14 T cell receptor beta chains from one sample sequenced in a study of control samples from healthy donors and cancer patients (TCRdb year 2020). To prepare the library, the immunoSEQ multiplex PCR assay was applied. Entries here come from immuneACCESS through TCRdb and include only in-frame sequences with V and J called. Some clones fail to appear in such tables; in the studies checked, an unresolved V gene covers under half of the shortfall, and the cause of the remainder is unknown. The sample table holds 400,000 to 450,000 clones, of which over 75% were seen once. The biggest ten clones account for 5.5% to 7.5% of the sample. Sequences were obtained from PBMCs. These receptors originate from a man aged 35-49 years with head and neck cancer.

The gene calls are TRBV18 and TRBJ1-3; D unresolved. Germline CDR1 KGHSH, CDR2 LQKENI. This CDR3 is 12 amino acids long. Trimming stripped 4 bases from V and 1 base from J, with 2 bases between. The CDR3 DNA sequence: TGTGCCAGCTCACTATCTGGAAACACCATATATTTT. This gives the protein CASSLSGNTIYF.

The chain employs TRBV7-2 and TRBJ2-5; 16 bases line up with TRBD2. Trimming cost V 3 bases and J 6 bases; bases outside gene matches: 10. CDR1 is SGHTA, CDR2 FQGNSA, per germline. This CDR3 comprises 18 residues. CDR3 sequence: CASSLLPGLAGGQQTQYF. The CDR3 coding sequence is TGTGCCAGCAGCTTGCTCCCGGGACTAGCGGGGGGGCAGCAGACCCAGTACTTC. Combining the CDR3 with reference TRBV7-2 and TRBJ2-5 gives the whole variable domain GAGVSQSPSNKVTEKGKDVELRCDPISGHTALYWYRQSLGQGLEFLIYFQGNSAPDKSGLPSDRFSAERTGGSVSTLTIQRTQQEDSAVYLCASSLLPGLAGGQQTQYFGPGTRLLVL.

This clone has more than one count but fewer than ten. This sequence joins TRBV30 and TRBJ1-5, with 10 bases identical to TRBD1. This CDR3 is 16 amino acids long. CDR1 GTSNPN and CDR2 SVGIG come from the germline V gene (reference sequence). J lost 4 bases, V lost 0 bases, and 6 bases had no gene match. CDR3 protein: CAWSVRKGQGNQPQHF. In DNA, the CDR3 is TGTGCCTGGAGTGTAAGGAAGGGACAGGGGAATCAGCCCCAGCATTTT.

The gene calls are TRBV28 and TRBJ1-5; 8 nucleotides agree with TRBD1. The germline V gene encodes CDR1 MDHEN and CDR2 SYDVKM. J gave up 6 bases and V 3 bases, and 1 base lay outside the gene matches. The length of the CDR3 is 13 residues. In DNA, the CDR3 is TGTGCCAGCAGTTTGGACAGGGTTCAGCCCCAGCATTTT. Translating gives CASSLDRVQPQHF.

The chain combines TRBV30 with TRBJ1-2, with 7 bases fitting TRBD1. V lost 2 bases, J lost 6 bases, and 9 bases stayed unmatched. Germline V gene sequence: CDR1 GTSNPN, CDR2 SVGIG (reference sequence). The CDR3 has 14 amino acids. The DNA for the CDR3 is TGTGCCTGGAGTTATTCCCGGGACAGCGATGGCTACACCTTC. This sequence encodes CAWSYSRDSDGYTF.

The chain carries TRBV7-2 and TRBJ2-7, with 7 bases fitting TRBD2. With V trimmed by 3 bases and J by 5 bases, 7 bases remained unmatched. There are 14 residues in the CDR3. CDR1 SGHTA and CDR2 FQGNSA come from the germline V gene. The CDR3 reads CASSFRWEGNEQYF. CDR3 sequence (DNA): TGTGCCAGCAGCTTTAGATGGGAGGGGAACGAGCAGTACTTC.

As to this clone: One end of the junction fails to match germline, which may point to a read error. Other DNA sequences in the same sample also yield this CDR3. The rearrangement links TRBV7-9 to TRBJ2-1; D uncertain. There are 12 residues in the CDR3. Germline V gene data show CDR1 as SEHNR and CDR2 as FQNEAQ (reference sequence). CDR3 protein: CASSLGYNEQFF. As DNA, the CDR3 is TGTGCCAGCAGTTTAGGGTACAATGAGCAGTTCTTC. Full variable domain (rest looked up from reference TRBV7-9 and TRBJ2-1): DTGVSQNPRHKITKRGQNVTFRCDPISEHNRLYWYRQTLGQGPEFLTYFQNEAQLEKSRLLSDRFSAERPKGSFSTLEIQRTEQGDSAMYLCASSLGYNEQFFGPGTRLTVL.

This chain links TRBV10-1 with TRBJ1-2, with D maybe TRBD1 (6 bases). V dropped 8 bases and J dropped 7 bases, with 14 bases sitting between them. CDR3 size: 12 residues. The germline gives CDR1 WNHNN, CDR2 SYGVQD (reference sequence). CDR3 residues: CASPKGVGGYTF. CDR3 bases: TGCGCCAGCCCCAAGGGGGTGGGTGGCTACACCTTC.

The chain links TRBV21-1 to TRBJ2-1; the table's TRBD2 call for D was not verified on the DNA. TRBV21-1 is flagged as a pseudogene. This CDR3 spans 14 amino acids. DNA for the CDR3: TGTGCCAGCAGCAAAGGGCGGGCTAGTAATGAGCAGTTCTTC. Its protein is CASSKGRASNEQFF.

There are a few counts of this clone. The chain combines TRBV5-4 with TRBJ1-3, with unresolved D. Looked up from germline, CDR1 is SGHNT and CDR2 is YYREEE (reference sequence). Trimming cost V 0 bases and J 1 base, with 20 bases left between them. This CDR3 region has 19 residues. The CDR3 DNA reads TGTGCCAGCAGCTTGGTACCCTTATCAAGGGCAAATTCTGGAAACACCATATATTTT. Translating gives CASSLVPLSRANSGNTIYF.

J is TRBJ2-7 and V is TRBV18; 9 bases agree with TRBD1. Germline trimming cut 1 base from V and 4 bases from J; bases unmatched to any gene: 5. The CDR3 runs to 15 residues. Germline values: CDR1 KGHSH, CDR2 LQKENI. The CDR3 DNA is TGTGCCAGCTCACCACAGCAGGGGACAGGGTACGAGCAGTACTTC. This sequence encodes CASSPQQGTGYEQYF. Using reference TRBV18 and TRBJ2-7 for the parts outside the CDR3, the full variable domain is NAGVMQNPRHLVRRRGQEARLRCSPMKGHSHVYWYRQLPEEGLKFMVYLQKENIIDESGMPKERFSAEFPKEGPSILRIQQVVRGDSAAYFCASSPQQGTGYEQYFGPGTRLTVT.

The rearrangement links TRBV28 to TRBJ1-1; D not resolved. The V and J ends lost 3 bases and 6 bases respectively, with 8 bases between them. This CDR3 spans 12 amino acids. Germline assignment: CDR1 MDHEN and CDR2 SYDVKM. The CDR3 coding sequence is TGTGCCAGCAGTTTGGTCCTGCCTGAAGCTTTCTTT. It translates to CASSLVLPEAFF. The variable domain in full, with the rest retrieved from reference TRBV28 and TRBJ1-1, is DVKVTQSSRYLVKRTGEKVFLECVQDMDHENMFWYRQDPGLGLRLIYFSYDVKMKEKGDIPEGYSVSREKKERFSLILESASTNQTSMYLCASSLVLPEAFFGQGTRLTVV.

This clone was seen just once. This rearrangement joins TRBV19 to TRBJ2-7; the D is unclear. V was pared by 4 bases and J by 4 bases, with 11 bases between. The CDR3 runs 13 residues. The germline CDR1 and CDR2 sequences are LNHDA and SQIVND (reference sequence). CDR3 in DNA: TGTGCCAGTAGTACAGGAGAATTTTACGAGCAGTACTTC. This encodes CASSTGEFYEQYF.

V and J are TRBV2 and TRBJ1-1, with D uncertain. Looked up from germline, CDR1 is SNHLY and CDR2 is FYNNEI. The CDR3 length is 16 residues. V was trimmed by 7 bases and J by 6 bases, leaving 24 bases between them. CDR3 in amino acids: CASKVEHSPPSPEAFF. The CDR3 DNA sequence: TGTGCCAGCAAGGTGGAACATTCCCCTCCAAGTCCTGAAGCTTTCTTT.